This paragraph covers one T cell receptor (beta chain) sequence. The antigen this receptor binds is unknown. No per-base quality is available; no much larger clone lies one base away. The CDR3 contains 18 residues, cysteine and phenylalanine counted. The CDR3 DNA has 54 bases and is translated from base 1. Unmatched junction bases come to 12, with V trimmed by 4 bases and J by 0 bases. CDR1 and CDR2, looked up from the germline V gene, are MGHRA and YSYEKL. The source of the sample is a study of technical replicates of blood from several donors (dated by TCRdb to about 2017). The method behind the library was the immunoSEQ multiplex PCR assay. Imported from immuneACCESS, the table was reduced by TCRdb to in-frame sequences with V and J called. These copies leave out some clones; in studies compared against another copy, an unresolved V gene accounts for under half, and the cause of the remainder is not known. The sample table holds about 83,000 clones, of which around 92% were seen once. The top ten clonotypes cover roughly 0.28% of the sample.

The rearrangement combines TRBV4-1 with TRBJ2-1, and TRBD2 matches 7 of the central bases. The source is a human donor in good health. Sequenced sample: T cells isolated from PBMCs. The bases are TGCGCCAGCAGCCCCCCCGGCCAAGCGGGATCCTCCTACAATGAGCAGTTCTTC. Protein translation: CASSPPGQAGSSYNEQFF.